The rows below give T cell receptor beta chains drawn from one sample of a study of shared clonotypes between healthy human individuals. Clones were read by immunoSEQ multiplex PCR, and TCRdb kept only the in-frame ones, dropping some. In the table there are hundreds of thousands of clones, under 95% of which are singletons. Sequencing was carried out using naive CD8+ T cells sorted from blood. Receptors were obtained from a man in his thirties or forties in good health. CDR3s include the opening cysteine and the closing phenylalanine or tryptophan. The order of the fields is J gene, clone size, D gene, V gene, CDR3 DNA, CDR3 protein. The D gene is left open where the match is weak. Size is stated for part of the rows, as once, few or many counts, or as a class when the clone is expanded.

TRBJ2-2 NA NA TRBV7-6 TGTGCCAGCAGCTTCGAACTTTCACCTACCGGGGAGCTGTTTTTT CASSFELSPTGELFF
TRBJ2-7 once NA TRBV27 TGTGCCAGCAGTACCTTTGGGGACGAGCAGTACTTC CASSTFGDEQYF
TRBJ2-7 NA NA TRBV15 TGTGCCACCAGCAGAGATTTGACAGCCAAGCTTAGCTTCGAGCAGTACTTC CATSRDLTAKLSFEQYF
TRBJ2-3 NA NA TRBV9 TGTGCCAGCAGCTCCCGGGCAGGGTCTAGCACAGATACGCAGTATTTT CASSSRAGSSTDTQYF
TRBJ1-5 once NA TRBV27 TGTGCCAGCAGTACCGGGACACTTAGCAATCAGCCCCAGCATTTT CASSTGTLSNQPQHF
TRBJ2-7 NA TRBD2 TRBV6-1 TGTGCCAGCAGTGGGGGTAGCGGGAGGGCCGGGTACTTC CASSGGSGRAGYF
TRBJ2-7 NA NA TRBV5-6 TGTGCCAGCAGCTTGGGGGACACCGAGTCCGACGAGCAGTACTTC CASSLGDTESDEQYF
TRBJ2-7 NA TRBD2 TRBV5-1 TGCGCCAGCAGCTTATGGACTAGCGGCTCCTACGAGCAGTACTTC CASSLWTSGSYEQYF
TRBJ2-5 NA TRBD1 TRBV29-1 TGCAGCGTTGAGACAGGGGAAGCTGTCCAAGAGACCCAGTACTTC CSVETGEAVQETQYF
TRBJ2-6 NA NA TRBV13 TGTGCCAGCAGCCGTGGGGAGTCTGGGGCCAACGTCCTGACTTTC CASSRGESGANVLTF
TRBJ2-1 NA NA TRBV29-1 TGCAGCGTTGATGATCTCTGGAGGGGCTGGTACAATGAGCAGTTCTTC CSVDDLWRGWYNEQFF
TRBJ2-1 NA NA TRBV30 TGTGCCTGGGGGGGGCTAGCTTGGACAACAAGCTCCTACAATGAGCAGTTCTTC CAWGGLAWTTSSYNEQFF
TRBJ2-6 NA NA TRBV6-5 TGTGCCAGCAGTTACTCAGGGGGGGCTGGGGCCAACGTCCTGACTTTC CASSYSGGAGANVLTF
TRBJ2-7 NA NA TRBV5-4 TGTGCCAGCAGCCCGGACGGCGCCGGCGAGCAGTACTTC CASSPDGAGEQYF
TRBJ2-7 NA TRBD1 TRBV7-9 TGTGCCAGCAGCGGAACCGGGACAGGAACCTACGAGCAGTACTTC CASSGTGTGTYEQYF
TRBJ2-2 NA NA TRBV2 TGTGCCAGCAGGGTCGGGGCCCAAGGGGCCGGGGAGCTGTTTTTT CASRVGAQGAGELFF
TRBJ2-5 NA TRBD2 TRBV29-1 TGCAGCGTTGAGGAGGGGGCTAGCGGGAGGTTCCAAGAGACCCAGTACTTC CSVEEGASGRFQETQYF
TRBJ1-2 few NA TRBV7-9 TGTGCCAGCAGCCGTCCCGGGAACTATGGCTACACCTTC CASSRPGNYGYTF
TRBJ2-2 NA NA TRBV7-3 TGTGCCAGCAGCTTAACGGGCTCGAACACCGGGGAGCTGTTTTTT CASSLTGSNTGELFF
TRBJ1-3 NA NA TRBV5-4 TGTGCCAGCAGCTCCCCCGGACCAGGGGGAAACACCATATATTTT CASSSPGPGGNTIYF
TRBJ2-7 NA NA TRBV27 TGTGCCAGCATGAAGGGGTTCGCCTACGAGCAGTACTTC CASMKGFAYEQYF
TRBJ2-5 NA TRBD2 TRBV7-8 TGTGCCAGCAGCTTAGCGCTGGGGGAGGTGGTCACTAGCGGCCAAGAGACCCAGTACTTC CASSLALGEVVTSGQETQYF
TRBJ2-7 NA NA TRBV4-3 TGCGCCAGCAGCTCCGGCCTTGACCAGGACGGGACCTACGAGCAGTACTTC CASSSGLDQDGTYEQYF
TRBJ1-2 NA TRBD1 TRBV7-2 TGTGCCAGCAGCTTCCACGCCTCCGGGACAGCCCTTATACTAGGCTACACCTTC CASSFHASGTALILGYTF
TRBJ2-7 NA NA TRBV20-1 TGCAGTGGTCAACAGGGTTACGAGCAGTACTTC CSGQQGYEQYF
TRBJ2-1 NA NA TRBV13 TGTGCCAGCAGCCCACAGGGTTTCTATGAGCAGTTCTTC CASSPQGFYEQFF
TRBJ1-2 NA NA TRBV2 TGTGCCAGCAGGAACAGGGCTCAGTCGGGCTACACCTTC CASRNRAQSGYTF
TRBJ2-3 NA TRBD1 TRBV6-1 TGTGCCAGCATAGGTGTGGGACAGGGTACAGATACGCAGTATTTT CASIGVGQGTDTQYF